This passage covers 26 T cell receptor beta chains from one sample sequenced in a study of blood T cell repertoires in COVID-19. Assay: immunoSEQ multiplex PCR; the TCRdb copy retains only in-frame clones and omits some. The sample holds about 62,000 clones; about nine tenths are singletons and the top ten take around 6%. Material: peripheral blood. Every receptor here comes from a human donor in a cohort sampled during active COVID-19.

The chain has TRBV27 and TRBJ2-7, with a tentative D call TRBD2 (6 bases). CDR3 length: 13 amino acids. CDR1 and CDR2 from the germline V gene are MNHEY and SMNVEV (reference sequence). Deletions cut 4 bases from V and 4 bases from J, with 11 bases between. In DNA, the CDR3 is TGTGCCAGCAGTTCTACTAGCTTGTACGAGCAGTACTTC. Translating gives CASSSTSLYEQYF.

The genes are TRBV9 and TRBJ2-3; the D gene is possibly TRBD1 (5 bases). The V end lost 1 base, the J end lost 5 bases, and 8 bases lay between the germline ends. The CDR3 consists of 13 residues. The germline gives CDR1 SGDLS, CDR2 YYNGEE. CDR3 loop: CASSVTQVDTQYF. The CDR3 coding sequence is TGTGCCAGCAGCGTAACACAGGTAGATACGCAGTATTTT.

CDR3 sequence (DNA): TGTGCCAGCAGCTCACAAGCAGGAGGTGGTCAGCCCCAGCATTTT. Translated: CASSSQAGGGQPQHF. The chain uses TRBV7-2 and TRBJ1-5; D is uncertain. The CDR3 length is 15 residues. The V gene lost 4 bases and the J gene lost 6 bases, with 16 bases spanning the gap. Germline-derived CDR1 and CDR2 are SGHTA and FQGNSA.

J is TRBJ1-1 and V is TRBV19, with 7 bases matching TRBD1. The V gene's germline CDR1 is LNHDA and CDR2 SQIVND (reference sequence). This CDR3 comprises 14 residues. The junction had 3 bases not matched to a gene; V was cut back by 1 base and J by 4 bases. This chain's CDR3 is CASSIVGTATEAFF. The CDR3, as DNA: TGTGCCAGTAGTATAGTAGGGACAGCCACTGAAGCTTTCTTT.

This sequence joins TRBV30 and TRBJ2-7, with 9 bases identical to TRBD1. Trimming cost V 4 bases and J 4 bases; bases outside gene matches: 8. Germline CDR1 reads GTSNPN; CDR2 reads SVGIG (reference sequence). The CDR3 length is 14 residues. Written as DNA, the CDR3 is TGTGCCTGGACCCCGGGACAGGGTTTTTACGAGCAGTACTTC. Amino acid sequence: CAWTPGQGFYEQYF.

This clone was detected only once. The chain couples TRBV7-2 to TRBJ2-1, with 13 bases matching TRBD2. Trimming took 5 bases from V and 9 from J; bases not matched to a gene: 7. Germline CDR1 SGHTA, CDR2 FQGNSA. The CDR3 is 15 residues long. CDR3 nucleotides: TGTGCCAGCAGCCGGACTAGCGGGAGTTTTAGTGAGCAGTTCTTC. The encoded protein is CASSRTSGSFSEQFF.

The rearrangement links TRBV20-1 to TRBJ2-1, with 9 bases that match TRBD2. Looked up from germline, CDR1 is DFQATT and CDR2 is SNEGSKA (reference sequence). With V trimmed by 3 bases and J by 4 bases, 13 bases remained unmatched. This CDR3 is built from 17 residues. Written as DNA, the CDR3 is TGCAGTGCTAGTGGGCGGGGGGGCCTCTCTCAATACAATGAGCAGTTCTTC. Encoded protein: CSASGRGGLSQYNEQFF.

J is TRBJ2-7 and V is TRBV4-3, with 10 bases identical to TRBD2. The CDR3 extends over 17 amino acids. In germline, CDR1 is LGHNA, CDR2 YSLEER. V lost 1 base to trimming and J lost 0 bases; unmatched junction nucleotides: 6. The DNA for the CDR3 is TGCGCCAGCAGCCAAGGGGGACTAGCGAGCAGCTCCTACGAGCAGTACTTC. Its translation: CASSQGGLASSSYEQYF.

The chain links TRBV9 to TRBJ1-1; D is perhaps TRBD1 (5 bases). Per germline, CDR1 SGDLS and CDR2 YYNGEE. This CDR3 contains 15 residues. V shed 3 bases and J shed 4 bases, with 16 bases lying between them. The CDR3 region is CASSALPEGSTEAFF. The DNA for the CDR3 is TGTGCCAGCAGCGCTCTTCCGGAGGGGAGCACTGAAGCTTTCTTT.

J is TRBJ1-1 and V is TRBV3-1 (or the pseudogene TRBV3-2); D is unresolved. CDR3 length equals 12 residues. The germline V gene encodes CDR1 LGHDT and CDR2 YNNKEL (reference sequence). Trimming pared 0 bases from V and 9 bases from J, leaving 8 bases between. The CDR3 nucleotides read TGTGCCAGCAGCCAAGATCAGGCGAAAGCTTTCTTT. Amino acid sequence: CASSQDQAKAFF.

The rearrangement links TRBV6-6 to TRBJ1-2; 7 bases fit TRBD1. The CDR3 length is 13 residues. J was trimmed by 4 bases and V by 8 bases; bases with no gene match: 7. Looked up from germline, CDR1 is MNHNY and CDR2 is SVGAGI (reference sequence). In DNA, the CDR3 is TGTGCCAGCTCGGAGGGGGCGGGCTATGGCTACACCTTC. It specifies CASSEGAGYGYTF.

The V call is TRBV6-5, the J call TRBJ2-1; a weak D match, TRBD2 (6 bases). Between the trimmed V and J ends, which lost 6 bases and 9 bases, there was a span of 21 bases. The germline gives CDR1 MNHEY, CDR2 SVGAGI. The length of the CDR3 is 15 residues. The CDR3 DNA is TGTGCCAGCAGGGGAGCGGGCCTAGCCTCGGGTGAGCAGTTCTTC. Its translation is CASRGAGLASGEQFF.

This chain uses TRBV5-6 with TRBJ2-5; possible D gene TRBD2, 7 bases. Germline V CDR1 and CDR2: SGHDT, YYEEEE. The CDR3 extends over 14 amino acids. Trimming took off 0 bases at V and 6 bases at J, with 12 bases between the two ends. The CDR3 bases are TGTGCCAGCAGCTTGGCGGGGGGCCGGAAGACCCAGTACTTC. Protein: CASSLAGGRKTQYF.

This chain links TRBV7-2 with TRBJ2-5; D is possibly TRBD2 (6 bases). This CDR3 has 14 amino acids. From germline, CDR1 is SGHTA and CDR2 FQGNSA. V was clipped by 6 bases and J by 5 bases, with 16 bases between them. The CDR3 protein is CASSFSGGPETQYF. The CDR3 DNA is TGTGCCAGCAGTTTTAGCGGAGGGCCGGAGACCCAGTACTTC.

This chain uses TRBV7-8 with TRBJ2-1; TRBD1 matches 9 bases. V was pared by 2 bases and J by 3 bases, with 5 bases of the junction left unmatched. Germline V gene sequence: CDR1 SGHVS, CDR2 FQNEAQ. The CDR3 runs 16 residues. Here the CDR3 DNA reads TGTGCCAGCAGCTTACTCAGGACAGGGGACTACAATGAGCAGTTCTTC. Protein product: CASSLLRTGDYNEQFF.

The chain couples TRBV30 to TRBJ1-6; D unclear. Germline V gene lookup returns CDR1 GTSNPN and CDR2 SVGIG (reference sequence). Trimming shortened V by 0 bases and J by 9 bases, and 6 bases separated the two germline ends. CDR3 length: 12 residues. The CDR3 coding sequence is TGTGCCTGGAGTGTATCCGGTTCACCCCTCCACTTT. Amino acids: CAWSVSGSPLHF.

V and J are TRBV3-1 (or the pseudogene TRBV3-2) and TRBJ2-5; 13 nucleotides match TRBD2. Germline lookup yields CDR1 LGHDT and CDR2 YNNKEL (reference sequence). The CDR3 loop spans 15 amino acids. V lost 0 bases to trimming and J lost 5 bases; unmatched junction nucleotides: 0. The CDR3 sequence: CASSQEGLAGETQYF. CDR3 bases: TGTGCCAGCAGCCAAGAGGGACTAGCGGGGGAGACCCAGTACTTC.

The genes are TRBV24-1 and TRBJ2-5; 8 bases agree with TRBD2. The CDR3 is 14 amino acids. V gave up 4 bases and J gave up 4 bases; unmatched junction bases: 4. Germline values: CDR1 KGHDR, CDR2 SFDVKD. The CDR3 region has the DNA TGTGCCACCAGTGACCAACGGGAGGGAGAGACCCAGTACTTC. It codes for CATSDQREGETQYF.

V and J are TRBV7-9 and TRBJ2-1, with a tentative D call TRBD2 (6 bases). The CDR3 contains 17 residues. Looked up from germline, CDR1 is SEHNR and CDR2 is FQNEAQ (reference sequence). Trimming pared 0 bases from V and 3 bases from J, leaving 15 bases between. CDR3 bases: TGTGCCAGCAGCTTAGCATCTGGCGCGGGGATCTACAATGAGCAGTTCTTC. Amino acid sequence: CASSLASGAGIYNEQFF.

V is TRBV18 and J is TRBJ1-4; weak D call: TRBD1 (6 bases). This CDR3 is built from 15 residues. Germline V CDR1 and CDR2: KGHSH, LQKENI. Trimming removed 2 bases from V and 6 bases from J, with 13 bases in between. This chain's CDR3 is CASSPVRGSDEKLFF. The CDR3 region has the DNA TGTGCCAGCTCACCAGTGAGGGGGTCTGATGAAAAACTGTTTTTT.

The chain employs TRBV10-3 and TRBJ2-7; weak D call: TRBD2 (5 bases). The CDR3 runs 14 residues. V was shortened by 10 bases and J by 6 bases, with 22 bases between the two germline ends. Per the germline V gene, CDR1 is ENHRY and CDR2 is SYGVKD. CDR3 protein: CATLEALGSSEQYF. CDR3 DNA sequence: TGTGCCACTTTGGAAGCACTTGGGAGTTCCGAGCAGTACTTC.

The chain is built from TRBV5-4 and TRBJ1-1, with D maybe TRBD1 (5 bases). Germline lookup yields CDR1 SGHNT and CDR2 YYREEE (reference sequence). V lost 5 bases and J lost 4, with 15 bases in between. CDR3 size: 14 residues. The CDR3 reads CASSSRRDVTEAFF. The CDR3 DNA reads as TGTGCCAGCAGTTCACGCAGGGATGTCACTGAAGCTTTCTTT.

This chain links TRBV6-5 with TRBJ1-5; no clear D. The CDR3 is made up of 14 amino acids. Germline-derived CDR1 and CDR2 are MNHEY and SVGAGI. Trimming removed 7 bases from V and 1 base from J, with 11 bases in between. The CDR3 loop reads CASKDSGSNQPQHF. In DNA, the CDR3 is TGTGCCAGCAAGGACTCGGGGAGCAATCAGCCCCAGCATTTT.

The V and J genes are TRBV4-1 and TRBJ2-7, with 7 bases matching TRBD1. This CDR3 is 13 amino acids long. Trimming cost V 4 bases and J 6 bases; bases outside gene matches: 6. Per germline, CDR1 MGHRA and CDR2 YSYEKL. Written as DNA, the CDR3 is TGCGCCAGCAGCCCGAACAGGGGCGGCGAGCAGTACTTC. Translated, it gives CASSPNRGGEQYF.

The chain couples TRBV7-9 to TRBJ2-3, with a tentative D call TRBD1 (6 bases). This CDR3 has 18 residues. V was clipped by 5 bases and J by 6 bases, with 27 bases between them. CDR1 is SEHNR and CDR2 is FQNEAQ in the germline V gene (reference sequence). This CDR3 is CASSLKQGVGRIADTQYF. The CDR3, as DNA: TGTGCCAGCAGCCTTAAACAGGGAGTGGGTCGAATCGCGGATACGCAGTATTTT.

The genes are TRBV10-3 and TRBJ2-5; TRBD2 might be the D (5 bases). V was cut by 3 bases and J by 2 bases, with 13 bases left in between. The CDR3 extends over 15 amino acids. Germline V gene data show CDR1 as ENHRY and CDR2 as SYGVKD. CDR3 loop: CAISEGPRLQETQYF. The CDR3, as DNA: TGTGCCATCAGTGAAGGACCGAGACTACAAGAGACCCAGTACTTC.